The rows below give T cell receptor beta chains drawn from one sample of a study of cytomegalovirus exposure and HLA in healthy donors. The data were produced by immunoSEQ multiplex PCR, yet TCRdb's version contains in-frame clones alone and is incomplete. The table lists 60,000 to 70,000 clones, roughly 70% of them singletons. The sample was PBMCs. Every receptor here comes from a woman in her 30s in good health and CMV-seronegative. Both conserved end residues are part of each CDR3. Each record gives: D gene, clone size, V gene, J gene, CDR3 DNA, CDR3 protein. A D gene is named only where the DNA matches it firmly. Size tells how often a clone was seen (once, few, many) or the class of an expanded clone, and some rows leave it out.

d_gene: -
abundance: -
v_gene: TRBV30
j_gene: TRBJ1-5
CDR3nt: TGTGCCTCCTCTACTCTCTCGCCCGGTCAGCCCCAGCATTTT
CDR3aa: CASSTLSPGQPQHF

d_gene: -
abundance: few
v_gene: TRBV19
j_gene: TRBJ2-3
CDR3nt: TGTGCCAGTAGTATAGTACGACTCCGCGCTAACACAGATACGCAGTATTTT
CDR3aa: CASSIVRLRANTDTQYF

d_gene: -
abundance: -
v_gene: TRBV2
j_gene: TRBJ2-5
CDR3nt: TGTGCCAGCAGCCCCAACTTTGAGGGTACCATTGAGACCCAGTACTTC
CDR3aa: CASSPNFEGTIETQYF

d_gene: -
abundance: -
v_gene: TRBV11-2
j_gene: TRBJ1-3
CDR3nt: TGTGCCAGCAGCCTCCGGGACAAAGGAAACACCATATATTTT
CDR3aa: CASSLRDKGNTIYF

d_gene: -
abundance: -
v_gene: TRBV10-1
j_gene: TRBJ2-5
CDR3nt: TGCGCCAGCAGTGAGCCGCCTAGGTCCGACCAAGAGACCCAGTACTTC
CDR3aa: CASSEPPRSDQETQYF

d_gene: -
abundance: -
v_gene: TRBV6-5
j_gene: TRBJ1-2
CDR3nt: TGTGCCAGCAGTTACTCGAATCGGGGGGGGAATGGCTACACCTTC
CDR3aa: CASSYSNRGGNGYTF

d_gene: TRBD1
abundance: -
v_gene: TRBV18
j_gene: TRBJ1-1
CDR3nt: TGTGCCAGCTCACGAGACGACAGGGGGGAAACTGAAGCTTTCTTT
CDR3aa: CASSRDDRGETEAFF

d_gene: -
abundance: -
v_gene: TRBV28
j_gene: TRBJ1-1
CDR3nt: TGTGCCAGCAGACAGGGTAGAGGGAACACTGAAGCTTTCTTT
CDR3aa: CASRQGRGNTEAFF

d_gene: -
abundance: -
v_gene: TRBV6-5
j_gene: TRBJ1-5
CDR3nt: TGTGCCAGCAGTTACTCGAACGGTATCAATCAGCCCCAGCATTTT
CDR3aa: CASSYSNGINQPQHF

d_gene: TRBD1
abundance: -
v_gene: TRBV5-1
j_gene: TRBJ1-1
CDR3nt: TGCGCCAGCAGCTTAGGACAGGGGGCGAGCACTGAAGCTTTCTTT
CDR3aa: CASSLGQGASTEAFF

d_gene: -
abundance: -
v_gene: TRBV6-1
j_gene: TRBJ1-6
CDR3nt: TGTGCCAGCAGTCCACTCCAGGGTTACTCACCCCTCCACTTT
CDR3aa: CASSPLQGYSPLHF

d_gene: -
abundance: -
v_gene: TRBV30
j_gene: TRBJ2-5
CDR3nt: TGTGCCTGGAGTGTAGGGGGATCTCAAGAGACCCAGTACTTC
CDR3aa: CAWSVGGSQETQYF

d_gene: -
abundance: few
v_gene: TRBV6-1
j_gene: TRBJ1-5
CDR3nt: TGTGCCAGCAGTGAATCCCAGAGAGGGTCAAATCAGCCCCAGCATTTT
CDR3aa: CASSESQRGSNQPQHF

d_gene: TRBD1
abundance: -
v_gene: TRBV5-4
j_gene: TRBJ1-4
CDR3nt: TGTGCCAGCAGCCCGGGACAGGGGAGATATTCCGAAAAACTGTTTTTT
CDR3aa: CASSPGQGRYSEKLFF

d_gene: TRBD1
abundance: few
v_gene: TRBV28
j_gene: TRBJ1-3
CDR3nt: TGTGCCAGCAGTCCGGGACAGGCTGGAAACACCATATATTTT
CDR3aa: CASSPGQAGNTIYF

d_gene: TRBD1
abundance: few
v_gene: TRBV7-8
j_gene: TRBJ2-1
CDR3nt: TGTGCCAGCAGCTCTACATGGGACAGCAATGAGCAGTTCTTC
CDR3aa: CASSSTWDSNEQFF

d_gene: -
abundance: -
v_gene: TRBV11-2
j_gene: TRBJ2-5
CDR3nt: TGTGCCAGCAGCTTAGCAGCGGCACAAGAGACCCAGTACTTC
CDR3aa: CASSLAAAQETQYF

d_gene: -
abundance: -
v_gene: TRBV6-5
j_gene: TRBJ1-2
CDR3nt: TGTGCCAGCAAACCGGACAGTACTTTCGGCTACACCTTC
CDR3aa: CASKPDSTFGYTF

d_gene: TRBD1
abundance: once
v_gene: TRBV10-1
j_gene: TRBJ2-7
CDR3nt: TGCGCCAGCAGTGAGACCCAGGGGGAGTGGGAGCAGTACTTC
CDR3aa: CASSETQGEWEQYF

d_gene: TRBD1
abundance: few
v_gene: TRBV27
j_gene: TRBJ1-4
CDR3nt: TGTGCCAGCAGTTTACACGGGGGGACAGGGGATGAAAAACTGTTTTTT
CDR3aa: CASSLHGGTGDEKLFF

d_gene: TRBD1
abundance: -
v_gene: TRBV9
j_gene: TRBJ2-3
CDR3nt: TGTGCCAGCAGCGTAGAGACAGGGGTCCGGAGTGATACGCAGTATTTT
CDR3aa: CASSVETGVRSDTQYF

d_gene: -
abundance: -
v_gene: TRBV9
j_gene: TRBJ1-6
CDR3nt: TGTGCCAGCAGCCCGACAGGATCTGGTTCACCCCTCCACTTT
CDR3aa: CASSPTGSGSPLHF

d_gene: -
abundance: -
v_gene: TRBV4-1
j_gene: TRBJ1-4
CDR3nt: TGCGCCAGCAGCCAAGGGGGCGGGACGGATGACCTTAATGAAAAACTGTTTTTT
CDR3aa: CASSQGGGTDDLNEKLFF

d_gene: -
abundance: -
v_gene: TRBV6-1
j_gene: TRBJ1-2
CDR3nt: TGTGCCAGCACGTTCTCCTATGGCTACACCTTC
CDR3aa: CASTFSYGYTF

d_gene: -
abundance: few
v_gene: TRBV6-1
j_gene: TRBJ1-1
CDR3nt: TGTGCCAGCAGTGCCGATGGGGGGGCTTTCTTT
CDR3aa: CASSADGGAFF

d_gene: -
abundance: once
v_gene: TRBV7-2
j_gene: TRBJ2-5
CDR3nt: TGTGCCAGCAGTCGCCTAGGGAGTGGGGAGACCCAGTACTTC
CDR3aa: CASSRLGSGETQYF

d_gene: -
abundance: -
v_gene: TRBV19
j_gene: TRBJ2-3
CDR3nt: TGTGCCAGTAGGAGGGAATCCACAGATACGCAGTATTTT
CDR3aa: CASRRESTDTQYF

d_gene: -
abundance: few
v_gene: TRBV19
j_gene: TRBJ2-5
CDR3nt: TGTGCCAGTAGTATGTCCAAAGAGACCCAGTACTTC
CDR3aa: CASSMSKETQYF

d_gene: -
abundance: -
v_gene: TRBV7-8
j_gene: TRBJ1-1
CDR3nt: TGTGCCAGCAGCTTATTAGTTCGAGCGGGGTCCACTGAAGCTTTCTTT
CDR3aa: CASSLLVRAGSTEAFF

d_gene: -
abundance: -
v_gene: TRBV25-1
j_gene: TRBJ2-3
CDR3nt: TGTGCCAGCAGTGACCCCGGACATGGTACTACCCGGCAGTATTTT
CDR3aa: CASSDPGHGTTRQYF

d_gene: -
abundance: few
v_gene: TRBV5-1
j_gene: TRBJ2-7
CDR3nt: TGCGCCAGCAGCTTGGCCGGTTCGACAGGCACCTACGAGCAGTACTTC
CDR3aa: CASSLAGSTGTYEQYF

d_gene: -
abundance: -
v_gene: TRBV18
j_gene: TRBJ2-7
CDR3nt: TGTGCCAGCTCACATCCGGGACAAGCAATGGAGCAGTACTTC
CDR3aa: CASSHPGQAMEQYF

d_gene: TRBD2
abundance: -
v_gene: TRBV30
j_gene: TRBJ2-2
CDR3nt: TGTGCCACCCCTACTCGGGGGGGGGTCGGGGAGCTGTTTTTT
CDR3aa: CATPTRGGVGELFF

d_gene: TRBD2
abundance: -
v_gene: TRBV7-7
j_gene: TRBJ2-3
CDR3nt: TGTGCTAGCAGCTCAATTAGCGGGGCGATGGTCGGTACGCAGTATTTT
CDR3aa: CASSSISGAMVGTQYF

d_gene: TRBD1
abundance: -
v_gene: TRBV30
j_gene: TRBJ2-2
CDR3nt: TGTGCCTGGAGTGTGGGACAGGGGAGTACCGGGGAGCTGTTTTTT
CDR3aa: CAWSVGQGSTGELFF

d_gene: -
abundance: -
v_gene: TRBV5-1
j_gene: TRBJ1-5
CDR3nt: TGCGCCAGCAGCTTGCAGGGGCCGGGACGGTACAGCAATCAGCCCCAGCATTTT
CDR3aa: CASSLQGPGRYSNQPQHF

d_gene: -
abundance: -
v_gene: TRBV29-1
j_gene: TRBJ1-2
CDR3nt: TGCAGCGTCGACGGACAGTACGGGGGCTACACCTTC
CDR3aa: CSVDGQYGGYTF

d_gene: -
abundance: -
v_gene: TRBV27
j_gene: TRBJ2-1
CDR3nt: TGTGCCAGCAGTTCTTTGTATGAGCAGTTCTTC
CDR3aa: CASSSLYEQFF

d_gene: -
abundance: -
v_gene: TRBV5-6
j_gene: TRBJ2-2
CDR3nt: TGTGCCAGCAGTTCCATCGACTTTTTCCACACCGGGGAGCTGTTTTTT
CDR3aa: CASSSIDFFHTGELFF

d_gene: -
abundance: -
v_gene: TRBV5-6
j_gene: TRBJ1-6
CDR3nt: TGTGCCAGCAGCTTGGTCAGGGGAAGATCCTATAATTCACCCCTCCACTTT
CDR3aa: CASSLVRGRSYNSPLHF